This T cell receptor (beta chain) was captured in a study of T cells in Graves' hyperthyroidism and ophthalmopathy. This clonotype appeared once. What it binds is unknown. The study, taken as a whole, reports: Separation of ophthalmopathy from stable hyperthyroidism was achieved by a 13 V-J model. Most thyroid clonotypes expanded above 0.001 appeared in blood too. Ophthalmopathy got predicted by the model a median approximately 6 months before its onset.

Trimming shortened V by 3 bases and J by 0 bases, and 9 bases separated the two germline ends. This CDR3 region has 14 residues. CDR1 and CDR2 (germline): LNHDA, SQIVND (reference sequence). Using RNA transcripts as the source, TCR beta CDR3 regions were amplified. HTBI primers drove first-round RT-PCR of the TCR CDR3. MiXCR was run by TCRdb on the multiplex PCR reads, yielding one entry per CDR3 protein. The sample comprises fewer than 850,000 distinct CDR3 sequences, roughly 17% of which are singletons, and around a sixth rests with the top ten. Graves' hyperthyroidism without ophthalmopathy progression within 18 months was termed stable.

Sequencing used blood. The clonotype comes from a man aged 50-60 years with Graves' hyperthyroidism. The chain links TRBV19 to TRBJ2-7; D is unclear. CDR3 nucleotide sequence: TGTGCCAGTAGTATCGCACTTACCTCCTACGAGCAGTACTTC. Protein product: CASSIALTSYEQYF.